Each of the 10 T cell receptor beta chains below was sequenced from the same sample in a study of blood T cell repertoires in COVID-19. The table came from immunoSEQ multiplex PCR; TCRdb's copy has only in-frame clones and leaves some out. The sample has about 240,000 clones; around four fifths are singletons. The material sequenced was peripheral blood. The receptors were gathered from a woman aged 60-75 years with active or convalescent COVID-19.

The V call is TRBV6-1, the J call TRBJ2-2, with a weak D call TRBD2 (5 bases). The CDR3 is 15 amino acids. The germline CDR1 and CDR2 sequences are MNHNS and SASEGT. With 1 base removed from V and 3 bases from J, the gap between germline ends came to 9 bases. The CDR3 DNA follows: TGTGCCAGCAGTGAAGTTCCGGGGTACACCGGGGAGCTGTTTTTT. Translating gives CASSEVPGYTGELFF.

This chain links TRBV27 with TRBJ2-7, with 10 nucleotides matching TRBD1. CDR3 size: 15 residues. V lost 2 bases to trimming and J lost 4 bases; unmatched junction nucleotides: 5. Germline CDR1 and CDR2: MNHEY and SMNVEV (reference sequence). CDR3 coding DNA: TGTGCCAGCAGTTTAACGGGACAGGGGTATTACGAGCAGTACTTC. Translation gives CASSLTGQGYYEQYF.

The chain joins TRBV4-1 to TRBJ2-3, with TRBD2 matching 8 bases. Germline V lookup: CDR1 MGHRA, CDR2 YSYEKL. Trimming removed 5 bases from V and 3 bases from J; junction bases left unmatched: 10. The CDR3 is 16 residues long. CDR3 residues: CASSSPGGPRTDTQYF. The CDR3 DNA sequence: TGCGCCAGCAGCTCCCCGGGGGGGCCGCGGACAGATACGCAGTATTTT.

The DNA of the CDR3 is TGTGCCAGCAGTGCGGCGGGGGGATCTCATACGCAGTATTTT. Protein: CASSAAGGSHTQYF. The chain is built from TRBV6-6 and TRBJ2-3; the match to TRBD2 covers 8 bases. V trimming: 5 bases; J trimming: 7 bases; junction bases outside the gene matches: 8. The CDR3 loop spans 14 amino acids. Germline assignment: CDR1 MNHNY and CDR2 SVGAGI (reference sequence).

The rearrangement joins TRBV2 to TRBJ1-2; 9 bases are shared with TRBD1. CDR3 size: 15 residues. Trimming cost V 8 bases and J 4 bases; bases outside gene matches: 11. CDR1 and CDR2 (germline): SNHLY, FYNNEI. DNA for the CDR3: TGTGCCAGCGGGGTTGGACAGGGGCCTCCCTATGGCTACACCTTC. This gives the protein CASGVGQGPPYGYTF.

This clone was detected a few times. This chain joins TRBV28 and TRBJ1-5; D not resolved. V was pared by 3 bases and J by 9 bases, with 9 bases between. The V gene's germline CDR1 is MDHEN and CDR2 SYDVKM. The CDR3 length is 12 residues. The CDR3 loop reads CASSFRLLPQHF. Here the CDR3 DNA reads TGTGCCAGCAGTTTTCGGTTATTGCCCCAGCATTTT.

This chain joins TRBV18 and TRBJ1-6; D remains ambiguous. Per the germline V gene, CDR1 is KGHSH and CDR2 is LQKENI. V lost 2 bases and J 0 bases, leaving 11 bases between the germline ends. This CDR3 has 17 amino acids. The chain's CDR3 is CASSPNPGSSYNSPLHF. The CDR3 coding sequence is TGTGCCAGCTCACCAAACCCAGGATCCTCCTATAATTCACCCCTCCACTTT.

J is TRBJ1-4 and V is TRBV5-1; D is unclear. The ends were cut back, 0 bases at V and 3 bases at J, with 12 bases in the middle. CDR3 length: 16 amino acids. In germline, CDR1 is SGHRS, CDR2 YFSETQ. As DNA, the CDR3 is TGCGCCAGCAGCTTGGGTAAAGGGAGGGCTAATGAAAAACTGTTTTTT. Protein sequence: CASSLGKGRANEKLFF.

The rearrangement uses TRBV6-4 and TRBJ1-2; 9 bases are a match to TRBD1. Unmatched junction bases numbered 4, after V lost 3 bases and J lost 2 bases. The germline CDR1 and CDR2 sequences are MRHNA and SNTAGT. The CDR3 consists of 15 residues. The CDR3 region is CASSEQGASNYGYTF. CDR3 nucleotides: TGTGCCAGCAGTGAACAGGGGGCCTCGAACTATGGCTACACCTTC.

V is TRBV7-2 and J is TRBJ2-7; no reliable D call. Per the germline V gene, CDR1 is SGHTA and CDR2 is FQGNSA. This CDR3 is 13 amino acids long. The germline V and J ends were trimmed by 2 bases and 0 bases, with 5 bases remaining between them. This CDR3 is CASSLSRSYEQYV. As DNA, the CDR3 is TGTGCCAGCAGCTTAAGCCGCTCCTACGAGCAGTACGTC.